The 14 T cell receptor beta chains in this list originate from one sample, sequenced in a study of blood T cell repertoires in COVID-19 (dated by TCRdb to about 2020). Library preparation employed the immunoSEQ multiplex PCR assay. TCRdb holds this immuneACCESS table with in-frame rearrangements only. Some clones are missing; in checked studies, unresolved V genes explain under half, and the rest has no known cause. The sample table shows under 250,000 clones, and roughly 88% are seen once. Of the sample, 2.5% to 4% is held by the ten largest clones. The sequenced sample consisted of PBMCs or T cells enriched from blood (not recorded which). These receptors originate from a woman aged 40-49 years who had been exposed to COVID-19.

The sample holds one count of this clone. A read error may produce the germline difference seen at one junction end. The V and J genes are TRBV5-1 and TRBJ2-1; TRBD1 matches 8 bases. The CDR3 is 15 amino acids. From germline, CDR1 is SGHRS and CDR2 YFSETQ. The CDR3 is CASSLTGDSYNEQFF. For the CDR3, the DNA is TGTGCCAGCAGCTTGACAGGGGACTCCTACAATGAGCAGTTCTTC.

V gene TRBV19 combines with J gene TRBJ2-2, with D perhaps TRBD2 (6 bases). V gave up 5 bases and J gave up 8 bases, with 18 bases separating them. There are 15 residues in the CDR3. Germline CDR1 reads LNHDA; CDR2 reads SQIVND (reference sequence). The CDR3, as DNA: TGTGCCAGTAGTGAGGAGGGTGTTAGTTTGGGGGAGCTGTTTTTT. Translating it yields CASSEEGVSLGELFF.

CDR3 sequence reads: CASSQAGRQPQHF. In nucleotides, the CDR3 is TGTGCCAGCAGCCAAGCAGGGCGTCAGCCCCAGCATTTT. The V gene is TRBV3-1 (or the pseudogene TRBV3-2), the J gene TRBJ1-5; D is perhaps TRBD1 (5 bases). CDR1 is LGHDT, CDR2 YNNKEL, per germline (reference sequence). Trimming removed 1 base from V and 6 bases from J, with 7 bases in between. The CDR3 has 13 amino acids.

The chain has TRBV10-2 and TRBJ2-1; 7 positions match TRBD2. CDR1 WSHSY and CDR2 SAAADI come from the germline V gene. This CDR3 contains 15 residues. J lost 3 bases, V lost 4 bases, and 6 bases had no gene match. The chain's CDR3 is CASSAGGRNYNEQFF. The DNA for the CDR3 is TGCGCCAGCAGTGCGGGGGGTCGCAACTACAATGAGCAGTTCTTC.

This chain uses TRBV2 with TRBJ1-1; D gene ambiguous. Germline lookup yields CDR1 SNHLY and CDR2 FYNNEI. There are 14 residues in the CDR3. Trimming removed 3 bases from V and 0 bases from J, with 8 bases in between. The CDR3 here is CASSESTLNTEAFF. The CDR3 nucleotides are TGTGCCAGCAGTGAGTCCACTTTGAACACTGAAGCTTTCTTT.

The chain is built from TRBV4-2 and TRBJ2-5; D unclear. The V gene lost 6 bases and the J gene lost 4 bases, with 9 bases spanning the gap. This CDR3 contains 12 residues. Looked up from germline, CDR1 is LGHNA and CDR2 is YNFKEQ. CDR3 in amino acids: CASSETGETQYF. CDR3 sequence (DNA): TGTGCCAGCAGTGAAACCGGAGAGACCCAGTACTTC.

J is TRBJ1-2 and V is TRBV4-1; D not certain. The germline V and J ends were trimmed by 7 bases and 7 bases, with 19 bases remaining between them. Germline-derived CDR1 and CDR2 are MGHRA and YSYEKL. This CDR3 spans 14 amino acids. The CDR3 loop is CASTKEGGIVGYTF. DNA of the CDR3: TGCGCCAGCACCAAGGAGGGAGGGATTGTTGGCTACACCTTC.

This clone has just a few counts. The chain joins TRBV5-5 to TRBJ1-1; D gene uncertain. CDR1 and CDR2 from the germline V gene are SGHKS and YYEKEE (reference sequence). Trimming pared 1 base from V and 0 bases from J, leaving 10 bases between. The CDR3 consists of 15 residues. The CDR3 DNA follows: TGTGCCAGCAGCTTGACAAGGCGGTTGAACACTGAAGCTTTCTTT. Its translation: CASSLTRRLNTEAFF.

The J gene is TRBJ1-2, the V gene TRBV5-3; no reliable D call. Being an ORF, TRBV5-3 has a function that is uncertain. Trimming pared 1 base from V and 4 bases from J, leaving 17 bases between. The CDR3 length is 16 residues. CDR3 sequence (DNA): TGTGCCAGAAGCTTGCTGGGGAGAAGAGGATTCTATGGCTACACCTTC. It is translated as CARSLLGRRGFYGYTF.

The V call is TRBV3-1 (or the pseudogene TRBV3-2), the J call TRBJ1-1, with unresolved D. The CDR3 runs to 14 residues. Germline V CDR1 and CDR2: LGHDT, YNNKEL (reference sequence). Trimming removed 5 bases at V and 2 bases at J, with 12 bases between. CDR3 DNA sequence: TGTGCCAGCAGCGCATACGGAGTTAACACTGAAGCTTTCTTT. Its protein is CASSAYGVNTEAFF.

The chain couples TRBV21-1 to TRBJ2-6; the table's D call, TRBD1, has no DNA check behind it. TRBV21-1 is shown as a pseudogene. The CDR3 is made up of 19 amino acids. The CDR3: CASSNMWDSSLYGANVLTF. The CDR3 bases are TGTGCCAGCAGCAATATGTGGGACAGTTCCTTGTATGGGGCCAACGTCCTGACTTTC.

The CDR3 reads CASSPQGTVEGYTF. CDR3 DNA: TGCGCCAGCAGCCCGCAAGGGACAGTGGAAGGCTACACCTTC. V is TRBV4-3 and J is TRBJ1-2; 7 positions agree with TRBD1. The V gene end was trimmed by 4 bases and the J gene end by 8 bases; junction bases not matched to a gene: 10. In germline, CDR1 is LGHNA, CDR2 YSLEER. The CDR3 has 14 residues.

The gene calls are TRBV5-1 and TRBJ2-7; 7 bases agree with TRBD1. CDR3 length equals 15 residues. V lost 5 bases, J lost 0 bases, and 8 bases stayed unmatched. Germline assignment: CDR1 SGHRS and CDR2 YFSETQ. This chain's CDR3 is CASRGGQVNSYEQYF. The CDR3, as DNA: TGCGCCAGCAGGGGCGGACAGGTTAACTCCTACGAGCAGTACTTC.

The rearrangement uses TRBV6-5 and TRBJ1-2; D may be TRBD1 (6 bases). V was cut by 5 bases and J by 6 bases, with 13 bases left in between. Per germline, CDR1 MNHEY and CDR2 SVGAGI. The CDR3 sequence is 13 residues long. CDR3 DNA sequence: TGTGCCAGCAGTAAAACAGGGAGGGATGGCTACACCTTC. Translating gives CASSKTGRDGYTF.